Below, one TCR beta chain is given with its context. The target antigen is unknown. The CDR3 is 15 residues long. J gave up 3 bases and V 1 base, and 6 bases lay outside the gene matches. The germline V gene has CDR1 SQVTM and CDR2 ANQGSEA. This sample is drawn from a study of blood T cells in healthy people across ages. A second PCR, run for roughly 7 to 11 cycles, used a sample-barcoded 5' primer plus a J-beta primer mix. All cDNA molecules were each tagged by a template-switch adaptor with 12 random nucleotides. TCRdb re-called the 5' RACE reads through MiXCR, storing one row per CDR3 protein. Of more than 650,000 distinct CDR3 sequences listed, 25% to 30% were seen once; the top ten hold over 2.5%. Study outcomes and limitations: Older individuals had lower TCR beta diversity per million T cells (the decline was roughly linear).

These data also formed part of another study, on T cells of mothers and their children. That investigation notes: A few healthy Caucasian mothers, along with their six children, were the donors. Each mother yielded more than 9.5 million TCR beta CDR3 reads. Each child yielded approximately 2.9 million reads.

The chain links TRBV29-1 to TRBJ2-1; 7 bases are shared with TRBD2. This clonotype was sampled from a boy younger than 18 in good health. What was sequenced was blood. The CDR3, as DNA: TGCAGCGTTGAAGTGATCGCTAGCGGCTACAATGAGCAGTTCTTC. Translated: CSVEVIASGYNEQFF.